This TCR beta chain was captured in a study of OX40 agonist ivuxolimab in advanced cancers. TCRdb keeps only in-frame clones here, not all; method: immunoSEQ multiplex PCR. The sample shows around 32,000 clones, more than 70% of them seen only once. Germline CDR1 and CDR2: SNHLY and FYNNEI. This CDR3 comprises 14 residues. The V and J ends lost 5 bases and 5 bases respectively, with 14 bases between them. The starting material was CD4+ or CD8+ T cells sorted from blood, obtained in a trial of the OX40 agonist ivuxolimab. This sequence was found in an adult with an advanced solid tumor such as melanoma, head and neck, liver or kidney cancer. This chain joins TRBV2 and TRBJ2-3, with no clear D. The CDR3 DNA reads TGTGCCAGCAGTAGTTTGTCTTCAGGAGATACGCAGTATTTT. Translation gives CASSSLSSGDTQYF.